The 3 T cell receptor beta chains below all came from one sample that was sequenced in a study of T cell changes during pregnancy in multiple sclerosis. Only in-frame clones appear in the TCRdb table, and some are missing; sequencing was by immunoSEQ multiplex PCR. The repertoire holds around 56,000 clones, with approximately 90% as singletons. Sequencing was performed on CD4+ T cells from peripheral blood mononuclear cells, taken in the third trimester of pregnancy. The receptor set was obtained from a female donor with multiple sclerosis, enrolled in a pregnancy study.

V gene TRBV25-1 combines with J gene TRBJ2-3; D unresolved. Germline V CDR1 and CDR2: MGHDK, SYGVNS. The CDR3 extends over 14 amino acids. V gave up 2 bases and J gave up 0 bases, with 6 bases separating them. In DNA form, the CDR3 reads TGTGCCAGCAGTGAACCGGGTAGCACAGATACGCAGTATTTT. Its translation is CASSEPGSTDTQYF.

As to this clone: The sample carries other DNA sequences with the same CDR3. The rearrangement links TRBV7-9 to TRBJ2-3; tentative D call: TRBD1 (5 bases). Trimming stripped 5 bases from V and 6 bases from J, with 12 bases between. The CDR3 has 13 amino acids. Germline CDR1 SEHNR, CDR2 FQNEAQ (reference sequence). CDR3 in DNA: TGTGCCAGCAGCCCTAGGGGTCCCGATACGCAGTATTTT. This encodes CASSPRGPDTQYF. The whole variable domain, remainder taken from reference TRBV7-9 and TRBJ2-3, is DTGVSQNPRHKITKRGQNVTFRCDPISEHNRLYWYRQTLGQGPEFLTYFQNEAQLEKSRLLSDRFSAERPKGSFSTLEIQRTEQGDSAMYLCASSPRGPDTQYFGPGTRLTVL.

The chain combines TRBV6-1 with TRBJ2-5; 9 nucleotides agree with TRBD1. This CDR3 region has 15 residues. Germline V gene data show CDR1 as MNHNS and CDR2 as SASEGT. V gave up 2 bases and J gave up 4 bases; unmatched junction bases: 5. CDR3 amino acids: CASSEPTGGGETQYF. For the CDR3, the DNA is TGTGCCAGCAGTGAACCCACAGGGGGCGGAGAGACCCAGTACTTC.